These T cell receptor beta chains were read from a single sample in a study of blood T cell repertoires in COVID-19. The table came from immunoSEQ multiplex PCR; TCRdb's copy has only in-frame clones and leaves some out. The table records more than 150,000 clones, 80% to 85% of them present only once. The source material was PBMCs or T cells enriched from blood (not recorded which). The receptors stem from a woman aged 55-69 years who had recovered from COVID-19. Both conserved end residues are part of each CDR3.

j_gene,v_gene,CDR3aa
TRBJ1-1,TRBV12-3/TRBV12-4,CASSSGGTEAFF
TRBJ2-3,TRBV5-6,CASSVGLAEATDTQYF
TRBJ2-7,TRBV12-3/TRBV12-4,CASSPGHSEQYF
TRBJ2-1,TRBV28,CASSTSEGAVEQFF
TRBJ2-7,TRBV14,CASSLTSGRFYEQYF
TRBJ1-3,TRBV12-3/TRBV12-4,CASSRTAGNTIYF
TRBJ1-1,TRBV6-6,CASSYSGNGDEAFF
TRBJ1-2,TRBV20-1,CSASGNYGYTF
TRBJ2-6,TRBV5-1,CASSPGQETSGANVLTF
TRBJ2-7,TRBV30,CAGSSQGTTYEQYF
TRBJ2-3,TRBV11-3,CASSFRRTQYF
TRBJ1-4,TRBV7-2,CASSLVGGVNEKLFF
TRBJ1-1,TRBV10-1,CASKDRGRGYVTEAFF
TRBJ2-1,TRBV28,CASSLWVGTNLAGGRNEQFF
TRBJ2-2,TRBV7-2,CASSLVRGHIQELFF
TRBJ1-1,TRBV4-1,CASSSMLSTEAFF
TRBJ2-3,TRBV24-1,CATSDSLTDTQYF
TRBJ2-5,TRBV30,CAWSVQGLKTQYF
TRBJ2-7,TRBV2,CASNEWESYEQYF
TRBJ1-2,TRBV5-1,CASSLVAGDQGYTF
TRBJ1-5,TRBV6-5,CASSIDRVPQPQHF
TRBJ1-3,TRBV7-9,CASSLVGLNTIYF